Following are 24 T cell receptor beta chains from one sample sequenced in a study of blood T cell repertoires in COVID-19. Clones were sequenced by immunoSEQ multiplex PCR, and TCRdb holds only the in-frame ones, with some missing. The sample includes approximately 220,000 clones, about 80% of them seen just once. What was sequenced was PBMCs or T cells enriched from blood (not recorded which). The receptors derive from a woman aged 35 to 49 with acute COVID-19.

This clone was seen a handful of times. This chain connects TRBV20-1 to TRBJ1-5; TRBD1 matches 9 bases. V lost 3 bases to trimming and J lost 0 bases; unmatched junction nucleotides: 12. Germline V gene lookup returns CDR1 DFQATT and CDR2 SNEGSKA (reference sequence). The CDR3 length is 18 residues. CDR3 coding DNA: TGCAGTGCTAGTACCGGGACAGGGATAGATTTTAGCAATCAGCCCCAGCATTTT. The encoded protein is CSASTGTGIDFSNQPQHF.

The chain employs TRBV29-1 and TRBJ2-7, with TRBD1 matching 7 bases. Germline CDR1 is SQVTM and CDR2 is ANQGSEA. The ends lost 6 bases at V and 6 bases at J; junction bases unmatched: 8. The length of the CDR3 is 12 residues. The CDR3 sequence: CSVEDRLLEQYF. The CDR3 DNA is TGCAGCGTCGAGGACAGGCTCCTCGAGCAGTACTTC.

J is TRBJ2-1 and V is TRBV4-1, with TRBD1 as a possible D gene (5 bases). Trimming stripped 1 base from V and 5 bases from J, with 12 bases between. Germline CDR1 is MGHRA and CDR2 is YSYEKL. CDR3 length: 15 amino acids. CDR3 protein: CASSQGPGIHNEQFF. The CDR3, as DNA: TGCGCCAGCAGCCAAGGACCAGGGATACACAATGAGCAGTTCTTC.

The chain combines TRBV5-1 with TRBJ2-5; no definite D call. This CDR3 spans 12 amino acids. CDR1 SGHRS and CDR2 YFSETQ come from the germline V gene. The V end lost 6 bases, the J end lost 0 bases, and 6 bases lay between the germline ends. CDR3 nucleotide sequence: TGCGCCAGCAATAGAAACCAAGAGACCCAGTACTTC. It encodes CASNRNQETQYF. The complete variable domain, with remaining parts taken from reference TRBV5-1 and TRBJ2-5, reads KAGVTQTPRYLIKTRGQQVTLSCSPISGHRSVSWYQQTPGQGLQFLFEYFSETQRNKGNFPGRFSGRQFSNSRSEMNVSTLELGDSALYLCASNRNQETQYFGPGTRLLVL.

In its sample, this clone was seen once. J is TRBJ2-5 and V is TRBV9, with TRBD1 matching over 10 bases. J was trimmed by 5 bases and V by 3 bases; bases with no gene match: 7. This CDR3 has 15 residues. Germline V gene sequence: CDR1 SGDLS, CDR2 YYNGEE. This CDR3 reads CASSDGTGEWETQYF. In DNA, the CDR3 is TGTGCCAGCAGCGACGGGACAGGGGAATGGGAGACCCAGTACTTC.

The chain combines TRBV28 with TRBJ2-1; possible D gene TRBD1, 5 bases. Trimming took off 6 bases at V and 2 bases at J, with 17 bases between the two ends. The CDR3 spans 16 residues. Germline assignment: CDR1 MDHEN and CDR2 SYDVKM. CDR3 amino acids: CASSRSGLGPYNEQFF. The DNA of the CDR3 is TGTGCCAGCAGCCGCTCAGGGCTCGGGCCCTACAATGAGCAGTTCTTC.

The chain uses TRBV7-9 and TRBJ2-7, with 9 nucleotides matching TRBD1. This CDR3 comprises 16 residues. With 6 bases clipped from V and 5 bases from J, the junction kept 14 bases outside the gene matches. Germline V gene lookup returns CDR1 SEHNR and CDR2 FQNEAQ (reference sequence). CDR3 region: CASSLIQGAVTDEQYF. Written as DNA, the CDR3 is TGTGCCAGCAGTTTAATACAGGGGGCGGTAACGGACGAGCAGTACTTC.

The V and J genes are TRBV27 and TRBJ1-2; a weak D match, TRBD1 (6 bases). Per the germline V gene, CDR1 is MNHEY and CDR2 is SMNVEV (reference sequence). This CDR3 comprises 13 residues. The V end was cut by 3 bases, the J end by 8 bases, with 13 bases between. CDR3 sequence: CASSFAGAEGYTF. The CDR3 DNA is TGTGCCAGCAGTTTCGCAGGGGCGGAGGGCTACACCTTC.

In nucleotides, the CDR3 is TGTGCCAGCAGGACCCGGGACAGGGGTAACACCGGGGAGCTGTTTTTT. Its protein is CASRTRDRGNTGELFF. The chain has TRBV27 and TRBJ2-2; TRBD1 aligns across 10 bases. The length of the CDR3 is 16 residues. With V trimmed by 6 bases and J by 2 bases, 6 bases remained unmatched. Germline V gene sequence: CDR1 MNHEY, CDR2 SMNVEV (reference sequence).

The CDR3 protein is CASSVARGGNSPLHF. The CDR3 bases are TGTGCCAGCAGCGTAGCCCGGGGAGGAAATTCACCCCTCCACTTT. The chain joins TRBV9 to TRBJ1-6; D unclear. V was trimmed by 0 bases and J by 7 bases, leaving 11 bases between them. The CDR3 is 15 residues long. Germline V gene lookup returns CDR1 SGDLS and CDR2 YYNGEE.

This chain links TRBV7-9 with TRBJ2-7; TRBD1 matches 10 bases. Germline CDR1 SEHNR, CDR2 FQNEAQ (reference sequence). The V segment lost 4 bases and the J segment 3 bases; nucleotides outside the gene matches: 3. There are 14 residues in the CDR3. Here the CDR3 reads CASSSTGGRYEQYF. The CDR3 bases are TGTGCCAGCAGCTCGACAGGGGGCCGCTACGAGCAGTACTTC.

The gene calls are TRBV7-9 and TRBJ2-2; D might be TRBD1 (6 bases). The ends were cut back, 5 bases at V and 4 bases at J, with 14 bases in the middle. Germline V gene lookup returns CDR1 SEHNR and CDR2 FQNEAQ (reference sequence). The CDR3 length is 15 residues. The CDR3 coding sequence is TGTGCCAGCAGCACGGACAGACTCCTCACCGGGGAGCTGTTTTTT. Protein: CASSTDRLLTGELFF.

V usage is TRBV4-1 and J usage is TRBJ2-5; 11 bases are shared with TRBD2. The V gene end was trimmed by 1 base and the J gene end by 2 bases; junction bases not matched to a gene: 6. This CDR3 region has 17 residues. Looked up from germline, CDR1 is MGHRA and CDR2 is YSYEKL. The CDR3 sequence: CASSQVLAGGQQETQYF. The CDR3 DNA sequence: TGCGCCAGCAGCCAAGTTCTAGCGGGGGGACAACAAGAGACCCAGTACTTC.

J is TRBJ1-2 and V is TRBV29-1, with 8 bases lining up with TRBD1. Germline CDR1 SQVTM, CDR2 ANQGSEA. J lost 2 bases, V lost 3 bases, and 5 bases had no gene match. The CDR3 runs to 14 residues. The chain's CDR3 is CSVDWQGANYGYTF. The DNA for the CDR3 is TGCAGCGTTGATTGGCAGGGGGCAAACTATGGCTACACCTTC.

Only one count was recorded for this clone. The chain links TRBV7-9 to TRBJ1-1; TRBD1 agrees at 8 bases. J lost 9 bases, V lost 2 bases, and 14 bases had no gene match. CDR3 length equals 16 residues. Germline V gene sequence: CDR1 SEHNR, CDR2 FQNEAQ (reference sequence). The DNA of the CDR3 is TGTGCCAGCAGCTTACCGCAGGGGGCGCCTGGTCTAAAAGCTTTCTTT. Amino acids: CASSLPQGAPGLKAFF.

This sequence joins TRBV4-1 and TRBJ1-5, with 8 bases that match TRBD1. CDR3 length: 15 amino acids. The J segment lost 4 bases and the V segment lost 0 bases, leaving 2 bases of the junction unmatched. Per germline, CDR1 MGHRA and CDR2 YSYEKL. In nucleotides, the CDR3 is TGCGCCAGCAGCCAAGACAGGGGGCGGAATCAGCCCCAGCATTTT. It specifies CASSQDRGRNQPQHF.

This clone has a handful of counts. The J gene is TRBJ2-2, the V gene TRBV12-3 or TRBV12-4; no reliable D call. V dropped 7 bases and J dropped 5 bases, with 8 bases sitting between them. CDR3 length equals 12 residues. Here the CDR3 DNA reads TGTGCCAGCACTGAGATGACCGGGGAGCTGTTTTTT. Translating it yields CASTEMTGELFF.

J is TRBJ1-1 and V is TRBV7-9; tentative D call: TRBD1 (6 bases). The CDR3 is made up of 14 amino acids. V gave up 1 base and J gave up 0 bases, with 6 bases separating them. CDR1 SEHNR and CDR2 FQNEAQ come from the germline V gene (reference sequence). The CDR3 loop reads CASSLGTVNTEAFF. The CDR3, as DNA: TGTGCCAGCAGCTTAGGGACAGTGAACACTGAAGCTTTCTTT.

The V and J genes are TRBV4-2 and TRBJ1-6, with D possibly matching TRBD1 (5 bases). This CDR3 spans 19 amino acids. Germline CDR1 reads LGHNA; CDR2 reads YNFKEQ. With 4 bases removed from V and 0 bases from J, the gap between germline ends came to 19 bases. CDR3 sequence reads: CASSPRAGFRGSYNSPLHF. The CDR3 DNA sequence: TGTGCCAGCAGCCCTCGAGCGGGGTTTAGGGGCTCCTATAATTCACCCCTCCACTTT.

This chain joins TRBV19 and TRBJ2-1, with D possibly being TRBD2 (6 bases). CDR1 is LNHDA and CDR2 is SQIVND in the germline V gene (reference sequence). V lost 6 bases and J lost 8, with 14 bases in between. This CDR3 comprises 13 residues. The CDR3 DNA is TGTGCCAGTAGATTTGTCGGGGGACATGAGCAGTTCTTC. It specifies CASRFVGGHEQFF.

The chain recombines TRBV3-1 (or the pseudogene TRBV3-2) with TRBJ1-6; D not resolved. This CDR3 comprises 14 residues. Germline-derived CDR1 and CDR2 are LGHDT and YNNKEL (reference sequence). Deletions cut 1 base from V and 8 bases from J, with 9 bases between. DNA of the CDR3: TGTGCCAGCAGCCAAGGGCCGCGGGATTCACCCCTCCACTTT. It encodes CASSQGPRDSPLHF.

J is TRBJ2-2 and V is TRBV19; weak D call: TRBD2 (6 bases). V shed 4 bases and J shed 3 bases, with 12 bases lying between them. The CDR3 runs to 15 residues. Germline CDR1 and CDR2: LNHDA and SQIVND (reference sequence). The CDR3 DNA reads as TGTGCCAGTAGTAGAGGGACTGGGGACACCGGGGAGCTGTTTTTT. It translates to CASSRGTGDTGELFF.

This sequence joins TRBV28 and TRBJ2-3, with 8 positions matching TRBD1. J gave up 2 bases and V 6 bases, and 16 bases lay outside the gene matches. CDR1 and CDR2 from the germline V gene are MDHEN and SYDVKM. This CDR3 has 18 amino acids. The CDR3 is CASRVGQGGHRITDTQYF. The DNA of the CDR3 is TGTGCCAGCAGAGTCGGACAGGGAGGCCACCGAATCACAGATACGCAGTATTTT.

The V gene is TRBV7-6, the J gene TRBJ2-7; perhaps TRBD1 as D (5 bases). Trimming shortened V by 6 bases and J by 2 bases, and 17 bases separated the two germline ends. The CDR3 sequence is 15 residues long. CDR1 is SGHVS and CDR2 is FNYEAQ in the germline V gene. CDR3 nucleotide sequence: TGTGCCAGCAGACTTAAGGACAACGCCGCCTACGAGCAGTACTTC. It encodes CASRLKDNAAYEQYF.